The 3 T cell receptor beta chains given below trace back to one sample, sequenced in a study of beta chain features in type 1 diabetes. The investigators reverse transcribed all of the isolated RNA, so they sequenced expressed TCRB transcripts. Assay: immunoSEQ multiplex PCR; the TCRdb copy retains only in-frame clones and omits some. The sample holds hundreds of thousands of clones, around 15% seen once. The sample was central memory CD4+ T cells from blood. The receptors originated from a man aged 25-45 years in good health.

This clone was counted between two and nine times. This chain links TRBV27 with TRBJ2-7, with D possibly matching TRBD2 (6 bases). Germline CDR1 and CDR2: MNHEY and SMNVEV (reference sequence). V was clipped by 3 bases and J by 2 bases, with 11 bases between them. This CDR3 comprises 14 residues. In DNA form, the CDR3 reads TGTGCCAGCAGTTTTATCACGGGAGCCTACGAGCAGTACTTC. Protein product: CASSFITGAYEQYF.

This clone turned up a few times. The chain uses TRBV7-2 and TRBJ2-7, with D unclear. Per the germline V gene, CDR1 is SGHTA and CDR2 is FQGNSA. This CDR3 region has 14 residues. The germline V and J ends were trimmed by 5 bases and 6 bases, with 17 bases remaining between them. The CDR3 protein is CASSEIPQVGEQYF. DNA for the CDR3: TGTGCCAGCAGCGAGATACCTCAAGTTGGCGAGCAGTACTTC.

The chain couples TRBV6-4 to TRBJ2-1; a possible D gene is TRBD1 (5 bases). The length of the CDR3 is 11 residues. CDR1 and CDR2 from the germline V gene are MRHNA and SNTAGT. Trimming stripped 11 bases from V and 4 bases from J, with 9 bases between. CDR3 loop: CAAGRYNEQFF. In DNA, the CDR3 is TGTGCCGCAGGGCGTTACAATGAGCAGTTCTTC.